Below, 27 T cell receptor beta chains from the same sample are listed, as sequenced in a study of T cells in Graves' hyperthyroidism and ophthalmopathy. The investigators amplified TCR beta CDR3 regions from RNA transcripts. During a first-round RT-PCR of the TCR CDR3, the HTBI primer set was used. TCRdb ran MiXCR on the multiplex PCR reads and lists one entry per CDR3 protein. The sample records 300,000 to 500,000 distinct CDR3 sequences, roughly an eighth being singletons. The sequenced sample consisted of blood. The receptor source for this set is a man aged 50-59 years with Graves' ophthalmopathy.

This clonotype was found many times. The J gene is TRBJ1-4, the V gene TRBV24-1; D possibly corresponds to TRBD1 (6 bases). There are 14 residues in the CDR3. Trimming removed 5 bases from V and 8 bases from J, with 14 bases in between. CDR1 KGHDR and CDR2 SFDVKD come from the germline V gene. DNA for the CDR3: TGTGCCACCAGTGCCGAGGGGGGTGGAGAAAAACTGTTTTTT. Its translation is CATSAEGGGEKLFF.

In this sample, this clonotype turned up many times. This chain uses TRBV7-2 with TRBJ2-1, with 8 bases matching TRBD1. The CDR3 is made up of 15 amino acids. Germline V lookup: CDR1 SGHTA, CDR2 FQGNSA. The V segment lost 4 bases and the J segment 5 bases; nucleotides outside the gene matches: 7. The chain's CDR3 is CASSWTGRRNNEQFF. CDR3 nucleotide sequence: TGTGCCAGCAGCTGGACAGGGCGGAGGAACAATGAGCAGTTCTTC.

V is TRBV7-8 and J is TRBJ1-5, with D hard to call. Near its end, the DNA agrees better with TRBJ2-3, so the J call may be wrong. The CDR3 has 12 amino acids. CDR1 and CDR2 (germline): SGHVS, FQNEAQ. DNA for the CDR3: TGTGCCACCAGGACCGGAAATCAGCCCCAGTATTTT. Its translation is CATRTGNQPQYF.

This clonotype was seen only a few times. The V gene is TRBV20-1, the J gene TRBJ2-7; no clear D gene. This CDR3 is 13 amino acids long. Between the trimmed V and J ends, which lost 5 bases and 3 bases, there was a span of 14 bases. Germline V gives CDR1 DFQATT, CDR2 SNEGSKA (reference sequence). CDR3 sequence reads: CSAPGIYNYEQYF. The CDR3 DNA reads TGCAGTGCTCCCGGTATTTATAACTACGAGCAGTACTTC.

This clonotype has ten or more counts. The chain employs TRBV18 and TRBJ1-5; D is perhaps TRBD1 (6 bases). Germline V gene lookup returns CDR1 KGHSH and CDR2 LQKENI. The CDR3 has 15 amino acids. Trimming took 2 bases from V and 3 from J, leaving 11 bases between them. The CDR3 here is CASSPSRGFNQPQHF. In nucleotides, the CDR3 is TGTGCCAGCTCACCAAGCAGGGGATTCAATCAGCCCCAGCATTTT.

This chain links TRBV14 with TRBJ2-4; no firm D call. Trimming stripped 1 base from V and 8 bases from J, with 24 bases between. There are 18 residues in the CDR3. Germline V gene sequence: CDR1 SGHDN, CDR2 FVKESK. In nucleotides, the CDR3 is TGTGCCAGCAGCCAAGGGACCTGGGGTGTTAACTTCGGAGACATTCAGTACTTC. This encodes CASSQGTWGVNFGDIQYF.

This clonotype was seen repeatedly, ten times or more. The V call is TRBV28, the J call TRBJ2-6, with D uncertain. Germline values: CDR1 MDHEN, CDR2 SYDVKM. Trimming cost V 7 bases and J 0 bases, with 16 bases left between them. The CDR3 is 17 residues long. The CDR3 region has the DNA TGTGCCAGCACTAACGACGGTAGCTACTCTGGGGCCAACGTCCTGACTTTC. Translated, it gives CASTNDGSYSGANVLTF.

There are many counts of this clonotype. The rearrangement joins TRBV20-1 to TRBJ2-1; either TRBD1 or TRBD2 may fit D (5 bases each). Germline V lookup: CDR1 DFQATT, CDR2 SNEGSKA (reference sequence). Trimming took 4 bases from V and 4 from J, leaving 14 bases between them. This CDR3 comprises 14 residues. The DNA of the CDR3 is TGCAGTGCTAACGACCGGGACCCATACAATGAGCAGTTCTTC. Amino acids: CSANDRDPYNEQFF.

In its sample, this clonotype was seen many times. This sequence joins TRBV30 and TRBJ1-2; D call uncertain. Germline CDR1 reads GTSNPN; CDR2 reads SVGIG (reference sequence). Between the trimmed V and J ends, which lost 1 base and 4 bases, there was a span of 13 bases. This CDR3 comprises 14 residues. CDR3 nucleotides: TGTGCCTGGAGTGCGGTGGGAGGTGGCTATGGCTACACCTTC. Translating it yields CAWSAVGGGYGYTF.

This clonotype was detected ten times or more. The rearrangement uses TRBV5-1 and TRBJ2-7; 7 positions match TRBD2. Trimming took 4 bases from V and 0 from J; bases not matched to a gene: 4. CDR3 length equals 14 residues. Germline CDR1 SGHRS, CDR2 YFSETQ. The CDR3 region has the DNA TGCGCCAGCAGCAGCCGGGGGGTCTCCTACGAGCAGTACTTC. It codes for CASSSRGVSYEQYF.

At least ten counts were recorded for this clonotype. Here the CDR3 reads CASSSNRGRSSSYNEQFF. The CDR3 DNA reads TGTGCCAGCAGCTCTAACAGGGGTCGCTCTAGCTCCTACAATGAGCAGTTCTTC. V usage is TRBV12-3 or TRBV12-4 and J usage is TRBJ2-1, with 7 bases aligning to TRBD1. Trimming took 6 bases from V and 0 from J; bases not matched to a gene: 14. The CDR3 is 18 amino acids.

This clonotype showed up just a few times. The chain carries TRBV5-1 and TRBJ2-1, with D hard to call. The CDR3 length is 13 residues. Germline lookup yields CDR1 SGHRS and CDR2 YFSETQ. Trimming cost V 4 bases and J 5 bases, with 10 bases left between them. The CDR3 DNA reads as TGCGCCAGCAGCCAAGGAAGAAACAATGAGCAGTTCTTC. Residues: CASSQGRNNEQFF.

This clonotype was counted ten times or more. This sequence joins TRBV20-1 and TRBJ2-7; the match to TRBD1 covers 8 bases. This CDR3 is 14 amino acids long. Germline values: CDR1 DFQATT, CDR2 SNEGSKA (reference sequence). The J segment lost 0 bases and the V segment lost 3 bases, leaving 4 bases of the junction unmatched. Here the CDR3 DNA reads TGCAGTGCTAGTTCAGACAGGGGCTCCTACGAGCAGTACTTC. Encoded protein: CSASSDRGSYEQYF.

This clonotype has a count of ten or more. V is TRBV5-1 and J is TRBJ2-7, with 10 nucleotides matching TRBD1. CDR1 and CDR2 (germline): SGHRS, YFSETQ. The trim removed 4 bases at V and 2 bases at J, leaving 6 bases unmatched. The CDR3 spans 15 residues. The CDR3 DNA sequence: TGCGCCAGCAGCGGTAGGACAGGGGGAACCTACGAGCAGTACTTC. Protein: CASSGRTGGTYEQYF. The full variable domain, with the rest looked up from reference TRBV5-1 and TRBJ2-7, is KAGVTQTPRYLIKTRGQQVTLSCSPISGHRSVSWYQQTPGQGLQFLFEYFSETQRNKGNFPGRFSGRQFSNSRSEMNVSTLELGDSALYLCASSGRTGGTYEQYFGPGTRLTVT.

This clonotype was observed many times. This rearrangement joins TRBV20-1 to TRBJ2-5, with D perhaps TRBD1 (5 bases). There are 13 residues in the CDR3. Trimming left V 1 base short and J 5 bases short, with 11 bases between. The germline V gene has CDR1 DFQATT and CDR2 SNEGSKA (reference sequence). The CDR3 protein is CSARVQGLETQYF. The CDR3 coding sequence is TGCAGTGCTAGAGTTCAGGGTTTGGAGACCCAGTACTTC.

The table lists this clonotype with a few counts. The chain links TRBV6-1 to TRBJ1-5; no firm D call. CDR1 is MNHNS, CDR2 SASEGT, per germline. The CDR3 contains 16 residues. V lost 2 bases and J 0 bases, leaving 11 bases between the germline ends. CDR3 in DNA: TGTGCCAGCAGTGAATTCCTCCAGTATAGCAATCAGCCCCAGCATTTT. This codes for CASSEFLQYSNQPQHF.

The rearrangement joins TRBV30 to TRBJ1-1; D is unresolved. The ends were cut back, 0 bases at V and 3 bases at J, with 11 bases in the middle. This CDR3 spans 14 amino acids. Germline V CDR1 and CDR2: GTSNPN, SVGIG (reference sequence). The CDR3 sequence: CAWSVEGGYTEAFF. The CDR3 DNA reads TGTGCCTGGAGTGTAGAGGGAGGGTACACTGAAGCTTTCTTT.

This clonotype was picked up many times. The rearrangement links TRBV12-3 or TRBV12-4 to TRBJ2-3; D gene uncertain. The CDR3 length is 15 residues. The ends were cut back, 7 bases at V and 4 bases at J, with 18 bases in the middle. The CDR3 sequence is CASNDPQSPPDTQYF. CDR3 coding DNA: TGTGCCAGCAACGACCCGCAGTCCCCGCCAGATACGCAGTATTTT.

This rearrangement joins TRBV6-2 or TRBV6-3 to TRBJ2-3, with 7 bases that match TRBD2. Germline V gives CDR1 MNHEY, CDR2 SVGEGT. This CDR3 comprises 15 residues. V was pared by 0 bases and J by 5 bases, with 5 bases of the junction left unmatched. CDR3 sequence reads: CASSYSAGVIDTQYF. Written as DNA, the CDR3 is TGTGCCAGCAGTTACTCGGCGGGAGTTATAGATACGCAGTATTTT.

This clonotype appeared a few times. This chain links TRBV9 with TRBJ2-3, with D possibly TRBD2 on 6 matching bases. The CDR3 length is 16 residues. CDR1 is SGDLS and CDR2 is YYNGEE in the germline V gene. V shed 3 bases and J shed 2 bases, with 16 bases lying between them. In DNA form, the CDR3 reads TGTGCCAGCAGCGCCGGGGGAGGCCTACCCACAGATACGCAGTATTTT. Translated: CASSAGGGLPTDTQYF. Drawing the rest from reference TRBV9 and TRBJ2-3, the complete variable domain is DSGVTQTPKHLITATGQRVTLRCSPRSGDLSVYWYQQSLDQGLQFLIQYYNGEERAKGNILERFSAQQFPDLHSELNLSSLELGDSALYFCASSAGGGLPTDTQYFGPGTRLTVL.

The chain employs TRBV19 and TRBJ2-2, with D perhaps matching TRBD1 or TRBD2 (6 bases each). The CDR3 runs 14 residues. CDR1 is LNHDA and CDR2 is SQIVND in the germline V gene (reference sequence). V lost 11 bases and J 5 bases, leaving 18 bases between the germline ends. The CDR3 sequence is CAPSRGRRTGELFF. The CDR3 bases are TGTGCCCCCTCCCGGGGGCGTCGAACCGGGGAGCTGTTTTTT. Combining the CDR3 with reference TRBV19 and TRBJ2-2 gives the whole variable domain DGGITQSPKYLFRKEGQNVTLSCEQNLNHDAMYWYRQDPGQGLRLIYYSQIVNDFQKGDIAEGYSVSREKKESFPLTVTSAQKNPTAFYLCAPSRGRRTGELFFGEGSRLTVL.

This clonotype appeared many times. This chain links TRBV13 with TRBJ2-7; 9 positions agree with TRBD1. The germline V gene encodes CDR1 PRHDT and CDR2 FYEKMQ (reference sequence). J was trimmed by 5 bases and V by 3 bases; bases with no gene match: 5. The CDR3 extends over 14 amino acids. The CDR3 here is CASSLGQGVNEQYF. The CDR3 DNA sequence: TGTGCCAGCAGCTTGGGACAGGGTGTAAACGAGCAGTACTTC.

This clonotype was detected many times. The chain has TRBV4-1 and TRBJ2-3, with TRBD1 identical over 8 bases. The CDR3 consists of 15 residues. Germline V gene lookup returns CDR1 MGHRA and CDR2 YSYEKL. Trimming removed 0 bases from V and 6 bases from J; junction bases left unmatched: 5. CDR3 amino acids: CASSQDWDRRDTQYF. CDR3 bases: TGCGCCAGCAGCCAAGATTGGGACAGGCGGGATACGCAGTATTTT.

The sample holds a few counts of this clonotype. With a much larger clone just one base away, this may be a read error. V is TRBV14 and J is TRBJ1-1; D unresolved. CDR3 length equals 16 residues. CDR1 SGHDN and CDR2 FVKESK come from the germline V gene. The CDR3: CACSQRPSGINTEAFF. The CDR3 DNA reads TGTGCCTGCAGCCAGAGACCTTCCGGGATCAACACTGAAGCTTTCTTT.

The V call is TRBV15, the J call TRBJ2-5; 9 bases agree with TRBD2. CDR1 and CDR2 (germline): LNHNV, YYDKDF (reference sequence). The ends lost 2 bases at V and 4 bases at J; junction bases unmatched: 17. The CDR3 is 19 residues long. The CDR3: CATSRKMTSGIGIGETQYF. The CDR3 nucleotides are TGTGCCACCAGCAGAAAGATGACTAGCGGAATTGGGATCGGAGAGACCCAGTACTTC.

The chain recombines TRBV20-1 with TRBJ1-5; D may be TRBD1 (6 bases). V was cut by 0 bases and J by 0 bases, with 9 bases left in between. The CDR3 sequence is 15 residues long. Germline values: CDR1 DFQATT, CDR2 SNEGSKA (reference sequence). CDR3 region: CSAREGGPSNQPQHF. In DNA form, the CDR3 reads TGCAGTGCTAGAGAGGGGGGGCCTAGCAATCAGCCCCAGCATTTT.

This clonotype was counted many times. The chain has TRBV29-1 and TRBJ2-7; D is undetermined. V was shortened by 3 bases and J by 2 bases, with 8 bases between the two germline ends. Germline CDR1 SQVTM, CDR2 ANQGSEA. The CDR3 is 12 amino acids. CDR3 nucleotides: TGCAGCGTTGACCTGGGCCCCTACGAGCAGTACTTC. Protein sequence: CSVDLGPYEQYF.